The 10 T cell receptor beta chains below all came from one sample that was sequenced in a study of shared clonotypes between healthy human individuals. Sequencing was performed with immunoSEQ multiplex PCR; in TCRdb, only in-frame clones are kept and a portion is missing. The sample includes about 1 million clones, under 80% of them seen just once. Sequencing input: memory CD4+ T cells sorted from blood. The subset was: CD45RA-negative fraction. The source of these receptors is a man younger than 35 in good health.

This clone came up a few times. The same CDR3 can be traced to other DNA sequences in this sample. The chain combines TRBV7-2 with TRBJ2-7; D gene uncertain. With 2 bases removed from V and 4 bases from J, the gap between germline ends came to 6 bases. The CDR3 runs 12 residues. The germline CDR1 and CDR2 sequences are SGHTA and FQGNSA. The CDR3 DNA reads as TGTGCCAGCAGCTTAAGTGGGTACGAGCAGTACTTC. This sequence encodes CASSLSGYEQYF.

The V and J genes are TRBV30 and TRBJ1-6; D remains unclear. Trimming shortened V by 3 bases and J by 9 bases, and 15 bases separated the two germline ends. CDR1 is GTSNPN and CDR2 is SVGIG in the germline V gene (reference sequence). The CDR3 extends over 14 amino acids. The DNA for the CDR3 is TGTGCCTGGAGAACAGCTAGTTCACGTTCACCCCTCCACTTT. It specifies CAWRTASSRSPLHF.

CDR3 nucleotide sequence: TGTGCCAGCAGCTTAGGGGTGACTAGCGGCACAGATACGCAGTATTTT. Translation gives CASSLGVTSGTDTQYF. The chain joins TRBV11-2 to TRBJ2-3; 8 bases map to TRBD2. V dropped 1 base and J dropped 1; count of bases not matched to a gene: 4. There are 16 residues in the CDR3. CDR1 SGHAT and CDR2 FQNNGV come from the germline V gene.

This chain links TRBV10-2 with TRBJ2-3; 10 positions match TRBD1. The CDR3 has 15 residues. Trimming cost V 3 bases and J 1 base; bases outside gene matches: 1. Germline V gene lookup returns CDR1 WSHSY and CDR2 SAAADI. CDR3: CASSDGTGGTDTQYF. For the CDR3, the DNA is TGCGCCAGCAGTGATGGGACAGGGGGCACAGATACGCAGTATTTT.

This clone turned up a few times. Other DNA sequences in the sample encode the same CDR3. The chain combines TRBV18 with TRBJ1-1, with TRBD1 identical over 8 bases. Unmatched junction bases numbered 3, after V lost 3 bases and J lost 6 bases. Germline V lookup: CDR1 KGHSH, CDR2 LQKENI. CDR3 length equals 13 residues. For the CDR3, the DNA is TGTGCCAGCTCACCTACACAGGGGGCTGAAGCTTTCTTT. This encodes CASSPTQGAEAFF. The full variable domain, with the rest looked up from reference TRBV18 and TRBJ1-1, is NAGVMQNPRHLVRRRGQEARLRCSPMKGHSHVYWYRQLPEEGLKFMVYLQKENIIDESGMPKERFSAEFPKEGPSILRIQQVVRGDSAAYFCASSPTQGAEAFFGQGTRLTVV.

This chain joins TRBV5-1 and TRBJ1-1; D is perhaps TRBD1 (5 bases). V was shortened by 0 bases and J by 10 bases, with 13 bases between the two germline ends. This CDR3 comprises 13 residues. The germline V gene has CDR1 SGHRS and CDR2 YFSETQ. CDR3 bases: TGCGCCAGCAGCTTGGCAGGGCCTCTCGGAGCTTTCTTT. This sequence encodes CASSLAGPLGAFF.

There are a few counts of this clone. This same CDR3 is encoded by further DNA sequences in the sample. This rearrangement joins TRBV30 to TRBJ1-1; D gene ambiguous. This CDR3 has 12 residues. Trimming removed 4 bases from V and 0 bases from J, with 6 bases in between. The V gene's germline CDR1 is GTSNPN and CDR2 SVGIG (reference sequence). As DNA, the CDR3 is TGTGCCTGGAAGCTTATGAACACTGAAGCTTTCTTT. Its translation is CAWKLMNTEAFF.

The rearrangement uses TRBV2 and TRBJ2-2; 9 nucleotides match TRBD1. Looked up from germline, CDR1 is SNHLY and CDR2 is FYNNEI. The ends lost 6 bases at V and 5 bases at J; junction bases unmatched: 7. The CDR3 is made up of 15 amino acids. The CDR3 is CASRGTGSKTGELFF. CDR3 bases: TGTGCCAGCAGAGGGACAGGGTCTAAAACCGGGGAGCTGTTTTTT.

The CDR3 nucleotides read TGTGCCAGTAAGGGACTAGACAGTTACGAGCAGTACTTC. It encodes CASKGLDSYEQYF. This chain links TRBV19 with TRBJ2-7; 8 nucleotides line up with TRBD2. V shed 7 bases, J shed 4 bases, and the junction held 6 bases outside the gene matches. Germline V lookup: CDR1 LNHDA, CDR2 SQIVND (reference sequence). The CDR3 sequence is 13 residues long.

The chain links TRBV5-5 to TRBJ2-7; D might be TRBD1 or TRBD2, each matching 5 bases. The CDR3 covers 14 residues. The V gene lost 2 bases and the J gene lost 2 bases, with 11 bases spanning the gap. Looked up from germline, CDR1 is SGHKS and CDR2 is YYEKEE (reference sequence). CDR3 sequence: CASSLWDGAYEQYF. The CDR3 DNA sequence: TGTGCCAGCAGCTTATGGGACGGAGCCTACGAGCAGTACTTC.